These 18 T cell receptor beta chains were sequenced from one sample in a study of response to subunit inactivated influenza vaccine. In TCRdb, the RT-PCR reads were re-called with MiXCR into one record per CDR3 protein. This sample carries around 600,000 distinct CDR3 sequences, about 11% of them seen once, and the ten largest clones take approximately 11%. This same sample was also part of a study on T cells expressing NK-cell markers. That source adds: Scientists made TCR beta cDNA using 5'RACE template switching with UMIs.

Sequencing used PBMCs from blood, obtained on the day of vaccination. These receptors all stem from a man aged 45 to 65 who received an inactivated influenza vaccine.

The V call is TRBV29-1, the J call TRBJ2-7; a weak D match, TRBD1 (6 bases). Looked up from germline, CDR1 is SQVTM and CDR2 is ANQGSEA. This CDR3 contains 15 residues. Trimming shortened V by 2 bases and J by 3 bases, and 17 bases separated the two germline ends. Written as DNA, the CDR3 is TGCAGCGTTGAAAGGCGAACAGGGTATTTCTACGAGCAGTACTTC. This encodes CSVERRTGYFYEQYF.

This clonotype was found many times. The chain combines TRBV7-9 with TRBJ2-1, with TRBD2 matching over 7 bases. Germline CDR1 and CDR2: SEHNR and FQNEAQ (reference sequence). This CDR3 is built from 14 residues. After removal of 4 bases from V and 5 bases from J, the junction contained 5 bases not matched to a gene. The CDR3 region is CASSSVGGNNEQFF. As DNA, the CDR3 is TGTGCCAGCAGCTCCGTCGGGGGGAACAATGAGCAGTTCTTC. Filled out from reference TRBV7-9 and TRBJ2-1, the complete variable domain reads DTGVSQNPRHKITKRGQNVTFRCDPISEHNRLYWYRQTLGQGPEFLTYFQNEAQLEKSRLLSDRFSAERPKGSFSTLEIQRTEQGDSAMYLCASSSVGGNNEQFFGPGTRLTVL.

J is TRBJ2-3 and V is TRBV7-2; 10 bases fit TRBD2. This CDR3 is built from 16 residues. V was clipped by 5 bases and J by 4 bases; unmatched bases: 9. CDR1 SGHTA and CDR2 FQGNSA come from the germline V gene. CDR3: CASSLSRLAGADTQYF. CDR3 DNA: TGTGCCAGCAGCCTCAGTCGGCTAGCGGGGGCAGATACGCAGTATTTT.

This clonotype has a handful of counts. CDR3 nucleotides: TGTGCCAGCAGCCCATCCCGGGCGGGAAGATACGAGCAGTACTTC. It is translated as CASSPSRAGRYEQYF. The rearrangement uses TRBV7-3 and TRBJ2-7, with a tentative D call TRBD2 (6 bases). CDR3 length: 15 residues. Germline V gene lookup returns CDR1 SGHTA and CDR2 FQGTGA. V lost 5 bases to trimming and J lost 4 bases, with 18 bases between them.

This clonotype was seen a few times. The CDR3 protein is CASSGDRGTGELFF. DNA of the CDR3: TGTGCCAGCAGTGGGGACAGGGGCACCGGGGAGCTGTTTTTT. V is TRBV2 and J is TRBJ2-2; 10 nucleotides line up with TRBD1. This CDR3 contains 14 residues. Per the germline V gene, CDR1 is SNHLY and CDR2 is FYNNEI. V dropped 4 bases and J dropped 4; count of bases not matched to a gene: 0.

This clonotype showed up just a few times. The chain employs TRBV29-1 and TRBJ2-1; 8 bases map to TRBD1. V lost 5 bases and J lost 5; bases outside the gene matches: 8. The CDR3 length is 14 residues. Germline CDR1 reads SQVTM; CDR2 reads ANQGSEA. As DNA, the CDR3 is TGCAGCGTTCTCGAGGACAGGGTCCACAATGAGCAGTTCTTC. It yields the protein CSVLEDRVHNEQFF.

The gene calls are TRBV24-1 and TRBJ1-5; 11 bases map to TRBD1. This CDR3 region has 14 residues. Trimming cost V 4 bases and J 11 bases; bases outside gene matches: 6. Germline CDR1 reads KGHDR; CDR2 reads SFDVKD. CDR3 DNA sequence: TGTGCCACCAGTGAATCCGGGACAGGGGGAGCCCAGCATTTT. As protein: CATSESGTGGAQHF.

This clonotype was seen more than once but under ten times. V is TRBV5-6 and J is TRBJ1-1; TRBD1 is a possible D gene (5 bases). This CDR3 is 12 amino acids long. Trimming removed 6 bases from V and 7 bases from J, with 13 bases in between. The germline CDR1 and CDR2 sequences are SGHDT and YYEEEE. The CDR3 loop is CASTNWGSEAFF. CDR3 nucleotides: TGTGCCAGCACCAATTGGGGGAGTGAAGCTTTCTTT.

The rearrangement links TRBV29-1 to TRBJ2-5; D remains unclear. Germline values: CDR1 SQVTM, CDR2 ANQGSEA. The germline V and J ends were trimmed by 3 bases and 3 bases, with 2 bases remaining between them. This CDR3 has 10 amino acids. The CDR3 here is CSVDEETQYF. The DNA of the CDR3 is TGCAGCGTTGACGAAGAGACCCAGTACTTC.

The rearrangement links TRBV5-1 to TRBJ2-2; tentative D call: TRBD2 (6 bases). Per the germline V gene, CDR1 is SGHRS and CDR2 is YFSETQ. The germline V and J ends were trimmed by 3 bases and 3 bases, with 15 bases remaining between them. The CDR3 consists of 16 residues. The CDR3 DNA follows: TGCGCCAGCAGCTCCCTAGCGTGGGGCGACACCGGGGAGCTGTTTTTT. It is translated as CASSSLAWGDTGELFF. The full variable domain, with the rest looked up from reference TRBV5-1 and TRBJ2-2, is KAGVTQTPRYLIKTRGQQVTLSCSPISGHRSVSWYQQTPGQGLQFLFEYFSETQRNKGNFPGRFSGRQFSNSRSEMNVSTLELGDSALYLCASSSLAWGDTGELFFGEGSRLTVL.

This clonotype came up a few times. The V call is TRBV4-2, the J call TRBJ2-3; TRBD2 aligns across 7 bases. Germline V gene sequence: CDR1 LGHNA, CDR2 YNFKEQ. This CDR3 region has 16 residues. V dropped 3 bases and J dropped 2; count of bases not matched to a gene: 8. Here the CDR3 DNA reads TGTGCCAGCAGCCAGGCCGGGCGGGGGACCACAGATACGCAGTATTTT. Translated, it gives CASSQAGRGTTDTQYF.

This clonotype showed up just a few times. This chain uses TRBV20-1 with TRBJ2-1, with 15 nucleotides matching TRBD2. There are 16 residues in the CDR3. In germline, CDR1 is DFQATT, CDR2 SNEGSKA (reference sequence). Trimming took 6 bases from V and 5 from J; bases not matched to a gene: 8. The CDR3 sequence: CSAEGTSGRQHNEQFF. CDR3 bases: TGCAGTGCGGAAGGGACTAGCGGGAGGCAACACAATGAGCAGTTCTTC.

The rearrangement uses TRBV5-1 and TRBJ2-5, with a tentative D call TRBD2 (6 bases). Germline CDR1 and CDR2: SGHRS and YFSETQ. Trimming removed 6 bases at V and 1 base at J, with 10 bases between. The CDR3 covers 13 residues. CDR3 coding DNA: TGCGCCAGCACCCGGGGGATCCAAGAGACCCAGTACTTC. Its protein product is CASTRGIQETQYF.

The V gene is TRBV5-1, the J gene TRBJ2-5; 9 bases are shared with TRBD2. Germline V gene sequence: CDR1 SGHRS, CDR2 YFSETQ. V trimming: 4 bases; J trimming: 2 bases; junction bases outside the gene matches: 9. The CDR3 runs 16 residues. CDR3 region: CASSSLTSGIQETQYF. DNA of the CDR3: TGCGCCAGCAGCAGCCTGACTAGCGGCATTCAAGAGACCCAGTACTTC.

The gene calls are TRBV12-3 or TRBV12-4 and TRBJ2-1; TRBD2 is a possible D gene (6 bases). The CDR3 length is 16 residues. The V end lost 3 bases, the J end lost 4 bases, and 16 bases lay between the germline ends. CDR3 amino acids: CASSFRLSGSYNEQFF. As DNA, the CDR3 is TGTGCCAGCAGTTTCAGGTTAAGCGGGTCATACAATGAGCAGTTCTTC.

The chain carries TRBV7-6 and TRBJ2-7; 9 positions agree with TRBD2. Germline CDR1 is SGHVS and CDR2 is FNYEAQ. The V and J ends lost 5 bases and 5 bases, in that order; junction bases with no gene match: 4. The CDR3 consists of 13 residues. This CDR3 reads CASSLASGNEQYF. DNA of the CDR3: TGTGCCAGCAGCCTTGCTAGCGGGAACGAGCAGTACTTC.

This clonotype was counted between two and nine times. The chain employs TRBV20-1 and TRBJ2-7, with 13 bases lining up with TRBD2. The V gene end was trimmed by 6 bases and the J gene end by 0 bases; junction bases not matched to a gene: 5. The CDR3 runs to 15 residues. Per the germline V gene, CDR1 is DFQATT and CDR2 is SNEGSKA (reference sequence). The CDR3 reads CSASGTSGASYEQYF. Written as DNA, the CDR3 is TGCAGTGCCAGCGGGACTAGCGGGGCCTCCTACGAGCAGTACTTC.

The rearrangement links TRBV2 to TRBJ2-2; D is possibly TRBD1 or TRBD2 (5 bases each). The germline gives CDR1 SNHLY, CDR2 FYNNEI. This CDR3 is built from 17 residues. The V end was cut by 6 bases, the J end by 1 base, with 18 bases between. The DNA of the CDR3 is TGTGCCAGCAGCAGGACACCCGGGACCTTGAACACCGGGGAGCTGTTTTTT. It codes for CASSRTPGTLNTGELFF.